A selection of T cell receptor beta chains follows, all from one sample in a study of cytomegalovirus exposure and HLA in healthy donors. Clones were sequenced by immunoSEQ multiplex PCR, and TCRdb holds only the in-frame ones, with some missing. The data show approximately 190,000 clones, more than 65% seen once. Sequenced: PBMCs. These receptor sequences come from a man aged 45 to 65 in good health and CMV-seronegative. Both conserved end residues are part of each CDR3. A D gene is named only where the DNA matches it firmly. Rows may omit the clone size; those that give it use once, few, many or a size class.

TRBV27	TRBD1	TRBJ1-6	once	16	CASSLAGGFVHSPLHF	TGTGCCAGCAGTTTGGCAGGGGGCTTTGTACATTCACCCCTCCACTTT
TRBV10-3	-	TRBJ2-5	-	13	CAISNLGQETQYF	TGTGCCATCAGTAATTTGGGGCAGGAGACCCAGTACTTC
TRBV5-4	-	TRBJ1-2	once	14	CASSIWTDNYGYTF	TGTGCCAGCAGCATATGGACAGACAACTATGGCTACACCTTC
TRBV5-6	-	TRBJ2-2	-	12	CASSLDTGELFF	TGTGCCAGCAGCCTTGACACCGGGGAGCTGTTTTTT
TRBV18	TRBD1	TRBJ2-7	once	14	CASSPGQGLMEQYF	TGTGCCAGCTCACCAGGACAGGGGCTTATGGAGCAGTACTTC
TRBV4-2	-	TRBJ1-1	few	14	CASSSVTGNTEAFF	TGTGCCAGCAGCTCGGTGACAGGGAACACTGAAGCTTTCTTT
TRBV20-1	-	TRBJ2-5	-	11	CSARDPETQYF	TGCAGTGCTAGAGATCCGGAGACCCAGTACTTC
TRBV6-1	TRBD1	TRBJ2-4	-	15	CASSPGQGPLHIQYF	TGTGCCAGCAGTCCCGGACAGGGCCCCCTCCACATTCAGTACTTC
TRBV29-1	TRBD1	TRBJ1-1	-	11	CSLGQGGEAFF	TGCAGCTTAGGACAGGGTGGTGAAGCTTTCTTT
TRBV5-8	-	TRBJ2-6	-	17	CASSPSGNLRGANVLTF	TGTGCCAGCAGCCCCTCGGGGAATCTCCGAGGGGCCAACGTCCTGACTTTC
TRBV19	TRBD1	TRBJ1-2	-	14	CASRLRDSQGGYTF	TGTGCCAGTCGATTGAGGGACAGCCAGGGTGGCTACACCTTC
TRBV7-8	-	TRBJ2-3	-	14	CASSPTSPTDTQYF	TGTGCCAGCAGCCCCACTTCCCCCACAGATACGCAGTATTTT
TRBV12-5	-	TRBJ1-1	-	12	CASGLAGFEAFF	TGTGCTAGTGGTTTGGCGGGGTTTGAAGCTTTCTTT
TRBV7-3	TRBD2	TRBJ2-5	-	16	CASSANGGGSQETQYF	TGTGCCAGCAGTGCTAACGGCGGGGGATCCCAGGAGACCCAGTACTTC
TRBV7-9	TRBD1	TRBJ2-7	-	14	CSSSLYRGRNEQYF	TGTTCCAGCAGCTTGTACAGGGGTCGGAACGAGCAGTACTTC
TRBV2	-	TRBJ1-2	-	14	CASSEAGGARGYTF	TGTGCCAGCAGTGAAGCGGGAGGGGCGCGTGGCTACACCTTC
TRBV9	-	TRBJ1-1	few	14	CASSVELRDTEAFF	TGTGCCAGCAGCGTAGAGCTTCGCGACACTGAAGCTTTCTTT
TRBV18	-	TRBJ2-1	-	13	CASSQYEYNEQFF	TGTGCCAGCTCACAATATGAGTACAATGAGCAGTTCTTC
TRBV12-5	TRBD1	TRBJ1-5	few	14	CASSLDRANQPQHF	TGTGCTAGTTCCCTCGACAGGGCTAATCAGCCCCAGCATTTT
TRBV27	TRBD1	TRBJ1-1	-	20	CASSLWGTSGATGRNTEAFF	TGTGCCAGCAGTTTATGGGGCACGTCTGGCGCGACAGGGAGAAACACTGAAGCTTTCTTT
TRBV19	-	TRBJ2-7	-	15	CASSTHQGSGYEQYF	TGTGCCAGTAGTACCCACCAGGGGTCGGGCTACGAGCAGTACTTC
TRBV19	TRBD2	TRBJ2-7	-	14	CASSIGRGGDEQYF	TGTGCCAGTAGTATTGGACGGGGGGGCGACGAGCAGTACTTC